The source of this T cell receptor beta chain is a study of identical twins. Unmatched junction bases numbered 8, after V lost 8 bases and J lost 4 bases. Germline loops: CDR1 SQVTM, CDR2 ANQGSEA. The CDR3 is 13 residues long. TCRdb re-derived calls from the 5' RACE reads in MiXCR, one entry per CDR3 protein. The sample lists 430,000 or so distinct CDR3 sequences, roughly 26% seen once, with 2.9% in the top ten. These data were also reused for a study on T cells expressing NK-cell markers. That publication notes: Expanded NKG2C+ T cell clones were not confirmed as HCMV-specific.

The specimen sequenced was CD4+ T cells sorted from blood. The chain has TRBV29-1 and TRBJ1-1, with TRBD1 matching over 9 bases. The receptor was isolated from a woman aged 18-29 years in good health. CDR3: CSINRGLSTEAFF. The CDR3 DNA is TGCAGCATCAACAGGGGGCTCTCCACTGAAGCTTTCTTT.